Listed below are T cell receptor beta chains from one sample, sequenced in a study of OX40 agonist ivuxolimab in advanced cancers. Produced via immunoSEQ multiplex PCR; TCRdb's table is partial and in-frame only. The table lists about 73,000 clones, around 86% of them singletons, with roughly 7.3% in the top ten. Source: CD4+ or CD8+ T cells sorted from blood, taken in a trial of the OX40 agonist ivuxolimab. These receptors were taken from an adult with an advanced solid tumor such as melanoma, head and neck, liver or kidney cancer. CDR3s include the opening cysteine and the closing phenylalanine or tryptophan. A D gene is named only where the DNA matches it firmly. Expanded clones get a size class; other rows say once, few or many, or leave the size out.

j_call: TRBJ2-5; v_call: TRBV21-1; d_call: .; clone_size: .; cdr3_nt: TGTGCCAGCAGGTGGGAGACCCAGTACTTC; cdr3_aa: CASRWETQYF
j_call: TRBJ2-7; v_call: TRBV28; d_call: .; clone_size: .; cdr3_nt: TGTGCCAGCAGTTTTTTGGGTCGGGAGCAGTACTTC; cdr3_aa: CASSFLGREQYF
j_call: TRBJ1-5; v_call: TRBV2; d_call: .; clone_size: few; cdr3_nt: TGTGCCAGCAGTCAGGAGGGCCCTCAGCCCCAGCATTTT; cdr3_aa: CASSQEGPQPQHF
j_call: TRBJ2-2; v_call: TRBV19; d_call: .; clone_size: .; cdr3_nt: TGTGCCAGTAGTATAGCCAGGGGGGCCGGGGAGCTGTTTTTT; cdr3_aa: CASSIARGAGELFF
j_call: TRBJ1-3; v_call: TRBV6-6; d_call: .; clone_size: .; cdr3_nt: TGTGCCAGCACCGTCGGGGACCCGGGAGGAAACACCATATATTTT; cdr3_aa: CASTVGDPGGNTIYF
j_call: TRBJ2-7; v_call: TRBV6-6; d_call: TRBD2; clone_size: .; cdr3_nt: TGTGCCAGCACTGGACTAGCGGATCCTAGGCAGTACTTC; cdr3_aa: CASTGLADPRQYF
j_call: TRBJ1-5; v_call: TRBV28; d_call: .; clone_size: .; cdr3_nt: TGTGCCAGCAGTTTAGAAAGTCCGAGCCAGCCCCAGCATTTT; cdr3_aa: CASSLESPSQPQHF
j_call: TRBJ1-5; v_call: TRBV19; d_call: .; clone_size: .; cdr3_nt: TGTGCCAGTACGGGCCTTAATCAGCCCCAGCATTTT; cdr3_aa: CASTGLNQPQHF
j_call: TRBJ2-4; v_call: TRBV18; d_call: TRBD1; clone_size: .; cdr3_nt: TGTGCCAGCTCACCGCGCCAGGGGGCACTCGCCAAAAACATTCAGTACTTC; cdr3_aa: CASSPRQGALAKNIQYF
j_call: TRBJ1-4; v_call: TRBV6-6; d_call: TRBD1; clone_size: .; cdr3_nt: TGTGCCAGCAGCTCCAGGGGGAGGGGTGAAAAACTGTTTTTT; cdr3_aa: CASSSRGRGEKLFF
j_call: TRBJ1-5; v_call: TRBV10-3; d_call: .; clone_size: few; cdr3_nt: TGTGCCATCAGTCAGGCAGGGGCGGGCAATCAGCCCCAGCATTTT; cdr3_aa: CAISQAGAGNQPQHF
j_call: TRBJ1-5; v_call: TRBV7-2; d_call: .; clone_size: .; cdr3_nt: TGTGCCAGCAGCTTCCTTAGTAGCAATCAGCCCCAGCATTTT; cdr3_aa: CASSFLSSNQPQHF
j_call: TRBJ2-5; v_call: TRBV19; d_call: TRBD2; clone_size: .; cdr3_nt: TGTGCCAGTAGTAGGTCTAGCGGGAGGCCCCTAGAGACCCAGTACTTC; cdr3_aa: CASSRSSGRPLETQYF
j_call: TRBJ2-2; v_call: TRBV7-2; d_call: TRBD2; clone_size: .; cdr3_nt: TGTGCCAGCAGCCCCAGATCTAGCGGGAGAGTTGGCACCGGGGAGCTGTTTTTT; cdr3_aa: CASSPRSSGRVGTGELFF
j_call: TRBJ2-5; v_call: TRBV29-1; d_call: TRBD1; clone_size: .; cdr3_nt: TGCAGCGCTTCACTAGGGACAGGAGAGACCCAGTACTTC; cdr3_aa: CSASLGTGETQYF
j_call: TRBJ2-1; v_call: TRBV7-3; d_call: TRBD1; clone_size: .; cdr3_nt: TGTGCCAGCAGCCCGGGGACAGGGGCCTACAATGAGCAGTTCTTC; cdr3_aa: CASSPGTGAYNEQFF
j_call: TRBJ2-7; v_call: TRBV18; d_call: TRBD1; clone_size: .; cdr3_nt: TGTGCCAGCTCACCTTTTAGGACAGGGGACGAGCAGTACTTC; cdr3_aa: CASSPFRTGDEQYF
j_call: TRBJ1-1; v_call: TRBV15; d_call: .; clone_size: few; cdr3_nt: TGTGCCACGTCCGGGGGCCGGGACACTGAAGCTTTCTTT; cdr3_aa: CATSGGRDTEAFF
j_call: TRBJ1-5; v_call: TRBV4-3; d_call: .; clone_size: .; cdr3_nt: TGCGCCAGCAGCCAAGATCATGGGGCTGGCCAGCCCCAGCATTTT; cdr3_aa: CASSQDHGAGQPQHF
j_call: TRBJ1-4; v_call: TRBV6-6; d_call: TRBD1; clone_size: .; cdr3_nt: TGTGCCAGCAGCAGGGACAGGGTGGATGAAAAACTGTTTTTT; cdr3_aa: CASSRDRVDEKLFF
j_call: TRBJ1-1; v_call: TRBV13; d_call: TRBD1; clone_size: .; cdr3_nt: TGTGCCAGCAGCGCGTTACAGGGGGTCGATAATGAAGCTTTCTTT; cdr3_aa: CASSALQGVDNEAFF
j_call: TRBJ1-5; v_call: TRBV6-1; d_call: .; clone_size: once; cdr3_nt: TGTGCCAGCAGAGACTCTTCGAATCAGCCCCAGCATTTT; cdr3_aa: CASRDSSNQPQHF
j_call: TRBJ1-1; v_call: TRBV7-2; d_call: .; clone_size: .; cdr3_nt: TGTGCCAGCAGCCCGGACCGGGGGAACACTGAAGCTTTCTTT; cdr3_aa: CASSPDRGNTEAFF
j_call: TRBJ2-5; v_call: TRBV10-3; d_call: .; clone_size: .; cdr3_nt: TGTGCCATCAGTTCATTCGGAGGTGAGACCCAGTACTTC; cdr3_aa: CAISSFGGETQYF
j_call: TRBJ2-7; v_call: TRBV19; d_call: TRBD1; clone_size: .; cdr3_nt: TGTGCCAGTAGTCCGGGGACAGGGGTTGCCGGGTTGAACTTC; cdr3_aa: CASSPGTGVAGLNF
j_call: TRBJ1-5; v_call: TRBV6-1; d_call: .; clone_size: .; cdr3_nt: TGTGCCAGCGGGCCCGGGACGGTTAGCAATCAGCCCCAGCATTTT; cdr3_aa: CASGPGTVSNQPQHF
j_call: TRBJ1-2; v_call: TRBV5-6; d_call: TRBD1; clone_size: few; cdr3_nt: TGTGCCAGCAGCTTGACAGGGGGATGGGGCTACACCTTC; cdr3_aa: CASSLTGGWGYTF
j_call: TRBJ2-5; v_call: TRBV5-7; d_call: .; clone_size: once; cdr3_nt: TGTGCCAGCAGCTTGGAGAGTGGCGGGGGCCGATTTAGGACCCAGTACTTC; cdr3_aa: CASSLESGGGRFRTQYF
j_call: TRBJ2-1; v_call: TRBV7-2; d_call: TRBD2; clone_size: .; cdr3_nt: TGTGCCAGCAGTCCCGGGGGGGTAGGAGGGAATGAGCAGTTCTTC; cdr3_aa: CASSPGGVGGNEQFF
j_call: TRBJ1-1; v_call: TRBV27; d_call: TRBD1; clone_size: .; cdr3_nt: TGTGCCAGCAGTACAGACAGGGGACGGAACACTGAAGCTTTCTTT; cdr3_aa: CASSTDRGRNTEAFF
j_call: TRBJ2-1; v_call: TRBV18; d_call: TRBD2; clone_size: once; cdr3_nt: TGTGCCAGCTCACCAAGCGGGAGCCCCTACAATGAGCAGTTCTTC; cdr3_aa: CASSPSGSPYNEQFF
j_call: TRBJ2-7; v_call: TRBV6-5; d_call: TRBD1; clone_size: .; cdr3_nt: TGTGCCAGCAGACCGGGACAGGACTACTACGAGCAGTACTTC; cdr3_aa: CASRPGQDYYEQYF
j_call: TRBJ2-7; v_call: TRBV18; d_call: .; clone_size: .; cdr3_nt: TGTGCCAGCTCACGCACAGGTAGTGCCTACGAGCAGTACTTC; cdr3_aa: CASSRTGSAYEQYF
j_call: TRBJ2-7; v_call: TRBV13; d_call: .; clone_size: .; cdr3_nt: TGTGCCACCCGTTCACGACTTAACTACGAGCAGTACTTC; cdr3_aa: CATRSRLNYEQYF
j_call: TRBJ1-1; v_call: TRBV5-6; d_call: .; clone_size: .; cdr3_nt: TGTGCCAGCAGCTTCCGGTCCATCTACACTGAAGCTTTCTTT; cdr3_aa: CASSFRSIYTEAFF
j_call: TRBJ2-3; v_call: TRBV28; d_call: TRBD2; clone_size: .; cdr3_nt: TGTGCCAGCAGCCCTAGCGGGAGGGCTATCCCAGGCACAGATACGCAGTATTTT; cdr3_aa: CASSPSGRAIPGTDTQYF
j_call: TRBJ2-1; v_call: TRBV6-5; d_call: TRBD2; clone_size: once; cdr3_nt: TGTGCCAGCACCGGGCGGGGGGGCCACAATGAGCAGTTCTTC; cdr3_aa: CASTGRGGHNEQFF
j_call: TRBJ2-1; v_call: TRBV5-1; d_call: .; clone_size: .; cdr3_nt: TGCGCCAGCAGTATCCAGACGAGGTACAATGAGCAGTTCTTC; cdr3_aa: CASSIQTRYNEQFF
j_call: TRBJ2-7; v_call: TRBV7-6; d_call: .; clone_size: .; cdr3_nt: TGTGCCAGCAGCTTAGGGAGCCTATCCTCCTACGAGCAGTACTTC; cdr3_aa: CASSLGSLSSYEQYF
j_call: TRBJ1-1; v_call: TRBV18; d_call: .; clone_size: .; cdr3_nt: TGTGCCAGCTCACCTTCCATCGCGGGCACGGGAACTGAAGCTTTCTTT; cdr3_aa: CASSPSIAGTGTEAFF
j_call: TRBJ1-5; v_call: TRBV6-1; d_call: .; clone_size: .; cdr3_nt: TGTGCCAGCAGTGAAGCGGTCCATTATAGCAATCAGCCCCAGCATTTT; cdr3_aa: CASSEAVHYSNQPQHF
j_call: TRBJ2-5; v_call: TRBV18; d_call: TRBD1; clone_size: .; cdr3_nt: TGTGCCAGCCCACCCGGGACAGGCGAGACCCAGTACTTC; cdr3_aa: CASPPGTGETQYF
j_call: TRBJ2-2; v_call: TRBV19; d_call: .; clone_size: few; cdr3_nt: TGTGCCAGTAGTATTCAGTCTAACACCGGGGAGCTGTTTTTT; cdr3_aa: CASSIQSNTGELFF
j_call: TRBJ2-2; v_call: TRBV6-5; d_call: .; clone_size: .; cdr3_nt: TGTGCCAGCAGTTTACGGGGATTCGTCGGGGAGCTGTTTTTT; cdr3_aa: CASSLRGFVGELFF
j_call: TRBJ1-1; v_call: TRBV2; d_call: .; clone_size: .; cdr3_nt: TGTGCCAGCAGTGACCGGGACACTGAAGCTTTCTTT; cdr3_aa: CASSDRDTEAFF
j_call: TRBJ1-1; v_call: TRBV5-1; d_call: TRBD1; clone_size: .; cdr3_nt: TGCGCCAGCAGCTTAGAGAGGGCGAGGGGGCTGAACGGTATGGCTTTCTTT; cdr3_aa: CASSLERARGLNGMAFF
j_call: TRBJ2-3; v_call: TRBV19; d_call: TRBD2; clone_size: .; cdr3_nt: TGTGCCAGTAGACGACTAGCGGGAGGTGCGGATACGCAGTATTTT; cdr3_aa: CASRRLAGGADTQYF
j_call: TRBJ2-2; v_call: TRBV5-1; d_call: .; clone_size: few; cdr3_nt: TGCGCCAGCAGCCAGGACCCGGGTGGCACCGGGGAGCTGTTTTTT; cdr3_aa: CASSQDPGGTGELFF
j_call: TRBJ1-4; v_call: TRBV28; d_call: .; clone_size: once; cdr3_nt: TGTGCCAGCACGCTACCGGGGATTGAAAAACTGTTTTTT; cdr3_aa: CASTLPGIEKLFF
j_call: TRBJ2-5; v_call: TRBV6-4; d_call: .; clone_size: .; cdr3_nt: TGTGCCAGCATTCAACCAGCCGGGACTCAACAGTACCAAGAGACCCAGTACTTC; cdr3_aa: CASIQPAGTQQYQETQYF
j_call: TRBJ2-2; v_call: TRBV9; d_call: TRBD2; clone_size: once; cdr3_nt: TGTGCCAGCAGCGTTCAAGCCGGGACTAGCGGAGTAAGAGGGGAGCTGTTTTTT; cdr3_aa: CASSVQAGTSGVRGELFF
j_call: TRBJ2-7; v_call: TRBV2; d_call: .; clone_size: .; cdr3_nt: TGTGCCAGCATGGGGGAGCCCTACGAGCAGTACTTC; cdr3_aa: CASMGEPYEQYF
j_call: TRBJ2-1; v_call: TRBV5-1; d_call: TRBD2; clone_size: .; cdr3_nt: TGCGCCAGCAGCTTGGACCGTGGGACTAGCGGGAGACATGAGCAGTTCTTC; cdr3_aa: CASSLDRGTSGRHEQFF
j_call: TRBJ2-3; v_call: TRBV7-3; d_call: .; clone_size: .; cdr3_nt: TGTGCCAGCAGCTTACTAGGCCCCGCAGATACGCAGTATTTT; cdr3_aa: CASSLLGPADTQYF
j_call: TRBJ2-2; v_call: TRBV6-6; d_call: .; clone_size: .; cdr3_nt: TGTGCCAGCAGTTACTCGGGGATCACGGACACCGGGGAGCTGTTTTTT; cdr3_aa: CASSYSGITDTGELFF
j_call: TRBJ1-5; v_call: TRBV4-2; d_call: .; clone_size: .; cdr3_nt: TGTGCCAGCAGCCAAGAAGTTGCAGGGGCTCAGCCCCAGCATTTT; cdr3_aa: CASSQEVAGAQPQHF
j_call: TRBJ1-5; v_call: TRBV28; d_call: .; clone_size: .; cdr3_nt: TGTGCCAGCAGTGCAAGGAGTGCGCAGGGAAGCAATCAGCCCCAGCATTTT; cdr3_aa: CASSARSAQGSNQPQHF
j_call: TRBJ1-3; v_call: TRBV5-1; d_call: .; clone_size: .; cdr3_nt: TGCGCCAGCAGCTTACCTGAAGGAAACACCATATATTTT; cdr3_aa: CASSLPEGNTIYF
j_call: TRBJ2-3; v_call: TRBV11-3; d_call: .; clone_size: .; cdr3_nt: TGTGCCAGCAGCCATCACCCCCCGGATACGCAGTATTTT; cdr3_aa: CASSHHPPDTQYF
j_call: TRBJ1-1; v_call: TRBV7-2; d_call: .; clone_size: few; cdr3_nt: TGTGCCAGCAGCTTAGAGGCTGGTCGATCGGAAGCTTTCTTT; cdr3_aa: CASSLEAGRSEAFF